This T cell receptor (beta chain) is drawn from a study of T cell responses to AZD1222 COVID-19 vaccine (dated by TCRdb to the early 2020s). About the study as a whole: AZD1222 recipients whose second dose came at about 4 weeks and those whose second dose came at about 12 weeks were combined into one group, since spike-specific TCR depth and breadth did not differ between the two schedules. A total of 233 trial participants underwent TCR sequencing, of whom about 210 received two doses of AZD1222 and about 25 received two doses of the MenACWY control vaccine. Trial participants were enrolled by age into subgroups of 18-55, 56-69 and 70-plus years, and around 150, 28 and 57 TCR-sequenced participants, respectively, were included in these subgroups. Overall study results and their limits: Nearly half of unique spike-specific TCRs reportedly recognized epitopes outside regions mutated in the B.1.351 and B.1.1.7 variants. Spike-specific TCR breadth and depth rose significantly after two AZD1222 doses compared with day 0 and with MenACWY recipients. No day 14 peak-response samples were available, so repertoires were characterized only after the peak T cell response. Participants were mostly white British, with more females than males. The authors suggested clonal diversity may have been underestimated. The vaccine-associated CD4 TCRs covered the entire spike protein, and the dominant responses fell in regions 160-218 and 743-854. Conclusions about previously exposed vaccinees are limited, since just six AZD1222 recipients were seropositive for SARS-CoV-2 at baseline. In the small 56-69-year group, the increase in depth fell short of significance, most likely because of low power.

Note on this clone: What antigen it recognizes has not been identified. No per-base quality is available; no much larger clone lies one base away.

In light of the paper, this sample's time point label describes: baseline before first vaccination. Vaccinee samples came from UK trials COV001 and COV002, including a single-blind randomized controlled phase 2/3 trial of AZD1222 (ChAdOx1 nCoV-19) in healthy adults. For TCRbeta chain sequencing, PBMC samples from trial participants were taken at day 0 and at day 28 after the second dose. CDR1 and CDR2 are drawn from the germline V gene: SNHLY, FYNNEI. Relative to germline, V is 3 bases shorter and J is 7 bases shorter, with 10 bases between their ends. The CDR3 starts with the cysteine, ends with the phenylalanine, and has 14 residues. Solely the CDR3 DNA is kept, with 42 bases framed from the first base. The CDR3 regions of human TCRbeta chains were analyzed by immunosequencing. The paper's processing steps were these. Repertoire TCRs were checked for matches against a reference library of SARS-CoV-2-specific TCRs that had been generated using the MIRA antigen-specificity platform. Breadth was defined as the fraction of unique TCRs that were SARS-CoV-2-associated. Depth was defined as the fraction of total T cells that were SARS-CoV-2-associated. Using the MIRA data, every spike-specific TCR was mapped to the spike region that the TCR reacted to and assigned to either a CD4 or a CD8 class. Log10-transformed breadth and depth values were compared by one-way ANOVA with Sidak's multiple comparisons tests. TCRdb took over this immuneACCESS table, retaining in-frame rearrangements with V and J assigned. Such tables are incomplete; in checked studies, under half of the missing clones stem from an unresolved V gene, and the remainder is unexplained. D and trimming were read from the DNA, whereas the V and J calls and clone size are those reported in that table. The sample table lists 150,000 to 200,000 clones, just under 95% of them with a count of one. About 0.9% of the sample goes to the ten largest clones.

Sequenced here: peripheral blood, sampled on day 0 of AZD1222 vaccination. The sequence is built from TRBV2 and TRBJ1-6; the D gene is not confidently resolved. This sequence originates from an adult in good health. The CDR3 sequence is CASSDRTKNSPLHF. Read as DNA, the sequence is TGTGCCAGCAGTGACAGGACGAAAAATTCACCCCTCCACTTT. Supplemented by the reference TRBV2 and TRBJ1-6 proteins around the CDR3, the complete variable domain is EPEVTQTPSHQVTQMGQEVILRCVPISNHLYFYWYRQILGQKVEFLVSFYNNEISEKSEIFDDQFSVERPDGSNFTLKIRSTKLEDSAMYFCASSDRTKNSPLHFGNGTRLTVT.